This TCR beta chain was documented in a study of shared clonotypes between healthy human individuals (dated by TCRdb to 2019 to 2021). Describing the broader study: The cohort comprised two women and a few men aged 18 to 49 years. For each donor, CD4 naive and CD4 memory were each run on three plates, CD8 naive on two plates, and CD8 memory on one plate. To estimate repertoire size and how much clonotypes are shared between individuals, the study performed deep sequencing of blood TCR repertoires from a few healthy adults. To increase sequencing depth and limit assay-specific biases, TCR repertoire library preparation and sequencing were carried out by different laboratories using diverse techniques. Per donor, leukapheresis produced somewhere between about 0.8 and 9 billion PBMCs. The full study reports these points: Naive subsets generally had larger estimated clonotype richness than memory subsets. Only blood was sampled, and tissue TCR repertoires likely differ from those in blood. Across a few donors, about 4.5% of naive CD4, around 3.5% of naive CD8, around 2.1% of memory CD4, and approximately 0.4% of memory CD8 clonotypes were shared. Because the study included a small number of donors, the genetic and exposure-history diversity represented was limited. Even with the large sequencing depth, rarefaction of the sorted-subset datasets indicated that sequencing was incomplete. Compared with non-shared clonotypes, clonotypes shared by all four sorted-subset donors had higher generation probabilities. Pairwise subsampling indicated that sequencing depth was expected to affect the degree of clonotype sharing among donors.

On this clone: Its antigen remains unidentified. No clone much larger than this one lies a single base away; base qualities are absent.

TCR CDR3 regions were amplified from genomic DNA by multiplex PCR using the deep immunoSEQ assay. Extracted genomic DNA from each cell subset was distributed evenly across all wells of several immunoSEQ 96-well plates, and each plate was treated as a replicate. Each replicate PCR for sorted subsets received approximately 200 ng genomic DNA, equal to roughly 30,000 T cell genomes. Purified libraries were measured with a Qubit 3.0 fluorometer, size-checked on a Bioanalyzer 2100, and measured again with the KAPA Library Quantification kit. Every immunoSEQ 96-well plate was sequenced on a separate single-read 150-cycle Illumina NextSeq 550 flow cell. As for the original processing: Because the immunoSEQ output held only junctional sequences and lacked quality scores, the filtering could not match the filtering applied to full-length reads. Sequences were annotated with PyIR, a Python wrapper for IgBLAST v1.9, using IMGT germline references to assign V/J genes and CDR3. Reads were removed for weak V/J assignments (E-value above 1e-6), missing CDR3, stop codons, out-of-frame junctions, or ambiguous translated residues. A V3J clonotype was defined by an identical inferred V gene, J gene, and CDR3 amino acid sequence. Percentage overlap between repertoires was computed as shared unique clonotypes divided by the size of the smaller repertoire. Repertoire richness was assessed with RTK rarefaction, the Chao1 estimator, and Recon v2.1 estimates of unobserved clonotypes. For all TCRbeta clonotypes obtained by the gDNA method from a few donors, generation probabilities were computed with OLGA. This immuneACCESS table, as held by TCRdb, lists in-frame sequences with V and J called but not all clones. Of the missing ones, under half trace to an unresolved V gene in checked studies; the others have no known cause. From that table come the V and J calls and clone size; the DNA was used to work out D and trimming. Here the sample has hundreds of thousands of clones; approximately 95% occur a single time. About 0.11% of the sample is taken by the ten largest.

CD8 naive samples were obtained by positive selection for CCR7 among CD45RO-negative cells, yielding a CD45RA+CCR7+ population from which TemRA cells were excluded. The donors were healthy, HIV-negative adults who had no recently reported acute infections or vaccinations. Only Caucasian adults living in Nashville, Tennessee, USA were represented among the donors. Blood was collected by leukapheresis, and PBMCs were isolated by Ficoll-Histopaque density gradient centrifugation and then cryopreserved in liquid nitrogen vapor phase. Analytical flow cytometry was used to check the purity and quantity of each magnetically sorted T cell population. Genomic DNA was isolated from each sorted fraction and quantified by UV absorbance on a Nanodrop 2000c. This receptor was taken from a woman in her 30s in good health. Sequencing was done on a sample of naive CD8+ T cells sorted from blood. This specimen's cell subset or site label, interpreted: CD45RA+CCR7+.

Here the CDR3 is given as CASSLLGGRYEQYF. In nucleotide form, the sequence is TGTGCCAGCAGTTTACTGGGTGGGAGGTACGAGCAGTACTTC. This chain is built from TRBV27 and TRBJ2-7; a tentative D match to TRBD2 spans 6 bases. V is reduced by 2 bases and J by 4 bases, leaving a spacing of 12 bases between them. The germline V gene (reference sequence) yields MNHEY for CDR1 and SMNVEV for CDR2. Including the terminal cysteine and phenylalanine, the CDR3 comprises 14 residues. Left in the record is the CDR3 DNA by itself, 42 bases read in frame from the first base.